The 27 T cell receptor beta chains reported below all come from one sample, sequenced in a study of identical twins. TCRdb reprocessed the 5' RACE reads with MiXCR, giving one entry per CDR3 protein. The table shows more than 200,000 distinct CDR3 sequences, with roughly a tenth occurring only once. The specimen sequenced was memory (CD45RO+) T cells sorted from blood. The receptors were sampled from a woman between 18 and 30 years old in good health.

J is TRBJ1-2 and V is TRBV5-1; weak D call: TRBD1 (5 bases). V was trimmed by 5 bases and J by 2 bases, leaving 13 bases between them. Germline V lookup: CDR1 SGHRS, CDR2 YFSETQ. The CDR3 contains 14 residues. The CDR3 region has the DNA TGCGCCAGCAGTGCGGGGGGTCACAACTATGGCTACACCTTC. This codes for CASSAGGHNYGYTF.

The rearrangement links TRBV6-6 to TRBJ1-2; D perhaps matches TRBD1 (6 bases). The germline V and J ends were trimmed by 8 bases and 4 bases, with 14 bases remaining between them. Germline-derived CDR1 and CDR2 are MNHNY and SVGAGI (reference sequence). The CDR3 length is 13 residues. The CDR3 DNA is TGTGCCAGCGGCGACAGGCCCTTCTATGGCTACACCTTC. Protein product: CASGDRPFYGYTF.

This clonotype was found many times. V usage is TRBV12-3 or TRBV12-4 and J usage is TRBJ1-4; 9 bases line up with TRBD1. V lost 5 bases, J lost 0 bases, and 4 bases stayed unmatched. The length of the CDR3 is 16 residues. The CDR3 nucleotides are TGTGCCAGCAGTCCGGGACAGGGCCCAACTAATGAAAAACTGTTTTTT. Its translation is CASSPGQGPTNEKLFF.

This clonotype was seen more than once but under ten times. The J gene is TRBJ2-7, the V gene TRBV6-5; 8 positions agree with TRBD1. The CDR3 sequence is 15 residues long. From germline, CDR1 is MNHEY and CDR2 SVGAGI. The trim removed 0 bases at V and 3 bases at J, leaving 4 bases unmatched. CDR3 sequence (DNA): TGTGCCAGCAGTTACTCTGGACAGGGCATCTACGAGCAGTACTTC. Its protein product is CASSYSGQGIYEQYF.

This chain joins TRBV5-4 and TRBJ2-1, with a possible D match to TRBD2 (5 bases). CDR1 and CDR2 from the germline V gene are SGHNT and YYREEE (reference sequence). The ends were cut back, 5 bases at V and 7 bases at J, with 10 bases in the middle. The CDR3 consists of 12 residues. The chain's CDR3 is CASSSLANEQFF. The DNA of the CDR3 is TGTGCCAGCAGTTCCTTAGCGAATGAGCAGTTCTTC.

This clonotype was seen ten or more times. The chain recombines TRBV2 with TRBJ2-7, with D perhaps TRBD1 or TRBD2 (5 bases each). Trimming cost V 8 bases and J 1 base, with 12 bases left between them. The length of the CDR3 is 13 residues. Germline values: CDR1 SNHLY, CDR2 FYNNEI. CDR3 residues: CASVGGSSYEQYF. The CDR3 nucleotides are TGTGCCAGCGTTGGGGGAAGTTCCTACGAGCAGTACTTC.

V usage is TRBV20-1 and J usage is TRBJ1-5; no clear D gene. Germline V gene lookup returns CDR1 DFQATT and CDR2 SNEGSKA (reference sequence). V lost 1 base and J 1 base, leaving 5 bases between the germline ends. This CDR3 has 13 residues. The CDR3 coding sequence is TGCAGTGCTAGAGTCGGGAGCAATCAGCCCCAGCATTTT. It specifies CSARVGSNQPQHF.

This clonotype was counted many times. The rearrangement links TRBV7-9 to TRBJ2-3; 9 bases are a match to TRBD2. From germline, CDR1 is SEHNR and CDR2 FQNEAQ (reference sequence). Trimming at V came to 1 base and at J to 4 bases, leaving 0 bases not matched to a gene. This CDR3 spans 14 amino acids. CDR3 region: CASSLGLAADTQYF. Written as DNA, the CDR3 is TGTGCCAGCAGCTTAGGACTAGCGGCAGATACGCAGTATTTT.

This chain links TRBV5-1 with TRBJ2-5; TRBD2 aligns across 11 bases. The junction had 5 bases not matched to a gene; V was cut back by 2 bases and J by 5 bases. Germline CDR1 SGHRS, CDR2 YFSETQ. The CDR3 consists of 15 residues. As DNA, the CDR3 is TGCGCCAGCAGCTTAACCGGACTAGCGGGTGAGACCCAGTACTTC. Protein: CASSLTGLAGETQYF.

This chain uses TRBV12-3 or TRBV12-4 with TRBJ2-3; either TRBD1 or TRBD2 may fit D (6 bases each). V lost 5 bases to trimming and J lost 4 bases, with 10 bases between them. The length of the CDR3 is 13 residues. CDR3 bases: TGTGCCAGCAGTCGGAGGGGGGCAGATACGCAGTATTTT. Translating it yields CASSRRGADTQYF.

This clonotype was seen a few times. The J gene is TRBJ2-7, the V gene TRBV10-3; 11 bases match TRBD1. Unmatched junction bases numbered 8, after V lost 10 bases and J lost 3 bases. Germline V CDR1 and CDR2: ENHRY, SYGVKD. This CDR3 has 14 amino acids. The CDR3 sequence is CATIPGQGGYEQYF. CDR3 coding DNA: TGTGCCACCATCCCGGGACAGGGGGGCTACGAGCAGTACTTC.

The chain recombines TRBV7-9 with TRBJ2-1; no clear D gene. The CDR3 consists of 12 residues. The germline CDR1 and CDR2 sequences are SEHNR and FQNEAQ (reference sequence). Trimming took 2 bases from V and 5 from J, leaving 4 bases between them. In DNA form, the CDR3 reads TGTGCCAGCAGCTTAAACGACAATGAGCAGTTCTTC. Translating gives CASSLNDNEQFF.

This clonotype was counted a few times. V usage is TRBV29-1 and J usage is TRBJ2-3, with TRBD2 identical over 9 bases. The junction had 12 bases not matched to a gene; V was cut back by 6 bases and J by 5 bases. This CDR3 has 15 amino acids. The germline V gene encodes CDR1 SQVTM and CDR2 ANQGSEA. CDR3 bases: TGCAGCGTATCCCGGGGGACTAGCCTAGGAGATACGCAGTATTTT. This translates into CSVSRGTSLGDTQYF.

This clonotype appeared a few times. This chain uses TRBV2 with TRBJ2-1, with D maybe TRBD2 (5 bases). Germline CDR1 SNHLY, CDR2 FYNNEI. The CDR3 covers 15 residues. Trimming stripped 4 bases from V and 4 bases from J, with 14 bases between. Here the CDR3 reads CASSGRLPGYNEQFF. The DNA for the CDR3 is TGTGCCAGCAGTGGGAGACTGCCGGGGTACAATGAGCAGTTCTTC.

There are many counts of this clonotype. The chain links TRBV7-2 to TRBJ2-1; weak D call: TRBD2 (5 bases). Germline V gene data show CDR1 as SGHTA and CDR2 as FQGNSA. V shed 1 base and J shed 0 bases, with 7 bases lying between them. The CDR3 has 15 amino acids. The CDR3 bases are TGTGCCAGCAGCTTAGGCGGGTACTCCTACAATGAGCAGTTCTTC. It codes for CASSLGGYSYNEQFF.

This clonotype was observed many times. V and J are TRBV20-1 and TRBJ2-1; 14 bases fit TRBD2. There are 14 residues in the CDR3. The germline V gene has CDR1 DFQATT and CDR2 SNEGSKA (reference sequence). With 1 base clipped from V and 16 bases from J, the junction kept 9 bases outside the gene matches. Here the CDR3 DNA reads TGCAGTGCTAGAGGGTTGGGACTAGCGGGGGAAAACTTCTTC. The encoded protein is CSARGLGLAGENFF.

The chain carries TRBV11-2 and TRBJ2-7; the D gene is possibly TRBD1 (7 bases). Trimming stripped 6 bases from V and 8 bases from J, with 23 bases between. The CDR3 is 15 residues long. CDR1 and CDR2 from the germline V gene are SGHAT and FQNNGV. The CDR3 loop reads CASRPVTGRYVKQYF. As DNA, the CDR3 is TGTGCCAGCAGACCCGTGACAGGGAGGTACGTTAAGCAGTACTTC.

V and J are TRBV19 and TRBJ2-1, with D perhaps assigned TRBD1 or TRBD2 (6 bases each). In germline, CDR1 is LNHDA, CDR2 SQIVND (reference sequence). V lost 8 bases and J 5 bases, leaving 22 bases between the germline ends. This CDR3 is 16 amino acids long. CDR3 amino acids: CASGGGLFQEDNEQFF. As DNA, the CDR3 is TGTGCCAGTGGAGGGGGACTTTTTCAGGAGGACAATGAGCAGTTCTTC.

The chain is built from TRBV5-1 and TRBJ2-5, with D perhaps matching TRBD2 (6 bases). Trimming cost V 4 bases and J 5 bases, with 15 bases left between them. Germline values: CDR1 SGHRS, CDR2 YFSETQ. The CDR3 spans 14 residues. This chain's CDR3 is CASSLRPSGETQYF. CDR3 DNA: TGCGCCAGCAGCCTCCGACCCAGCGGGGAGACCCAGTACTTC.

The chain has TRBV2 and TRBJ1-1; 7 bases fit TRBD1. After removal of 8 bases from V and 1 base from J, the junction contained 10 bases not matched to a gene. This CDR3 has 15 residues. CDR1 and CDR2 from the germline V gene are SNHLY and FYNNEI. The CDR3 DNA is TGTGCCAGCTTAATGACAGGGAACAGGAACACTGAAGCTTTCTTT. It translates to CASLMTGNRNTEAFF.

The rearrangement uses TRBV5-1 and TRBJ2-1; TRBD1 aligns across 8 bases. Germline loops: CDR1 SGHRS, CDR2 YFSETQ. The trim removed 2 bases at V and 10 bases at J, leaving 11 bases unmatched. The CDR3 runs 15 residues. This chain's CDR3 is CASSFEPQGGREQFF. In DNA, the CDR3 is TGCGCCAGCAGCTTTGAACCACAGGGGGGAAGAGAGCAGTTCTTC.

This clonotype was seen only a few times. The chain recombines TRBV20-1 with TRBJ2-7; 8 bases match TRBD2. Trimming at V came to 5 bases and at J to 5 bases, leaving 11 bases not matched to a gene. This CDR3 is 14 amino acids long. Germline-derived CDR1 and CDR2 are DFQATT and SNEGSKA (reference sequence). The CDR3 DNA sequence: TGCAGTGCTGGGCCGGCGGGCGGGGGGCACGAGCAGTACTTC. This codes for CSAGPAGGGHEQYF.

The chain employs TRBV5-1 and TRBJ2-7, with D perhaps matching TRBD1 (5 bases). V was clipped by 1 base and J by 6 bases, with 11 bases between them. This CDR3 is built from 13 residues. Germline V CDR1 and CDR2: SGHRS, YFSETQ. The CDR3 coding sequence is TGCGCCAGCAGCTTGAGACAGACTCCCGAGCAGTACTTC. Translated, it gives CASSLRQTPEQYF.

The chain employs TRBV14 and TRBJ2-5; D gene unclear. Trimming stripped 3 bases from V and 1 base from J, with 6 bases between. Germline-derived CDR1 and CDR2 are SGHDN and FVKESK. The CDR3 length is 13 residues. The CDR3 protein is CASSQWAQETQYF. The DNA of the CDR3 is TGTGCCAGCAGCCAGTGGGCCCAAGAGACCCAGTACTTC.

This chain uses TRBV6-1 with TRBJ2-3, with D possibly TRBD2 on 7 matching bases. CDR1 and CDR2 from the germline V gene are MNHNS and SASEGT. Trimming left V 7 bases short and J 6 bases short, with 17 bases between. CDR3 size: 14 residues. CDR3 sequence: CASTLGGARDTQYF. The CDR3 DNA reads TGTGCCAGCACCCTTGGGGGGGCTAGGGATACGCAGTATTTT.

In its sample, this clonotype was seen a few times. The chain uses TRBV18 and TRBJ2-1; 12 bases fit TRBD2. CDR3 length: 16 residues. J was trimmed by 8 bases and V by 6 bases; bases with no gene match: 11. Germline values: CDR1 KGHSH, CDR2 LQKENI. The CDR3 reads CASSRLAGEIGYEQFF. The CDR3 DNA follows: TGTGCCAGCTCGCGACTAGCGGGGGAGATTGGGTATGAGCAGTTCTTC.

V gene TRBV7-6 combines with J gene TRBJ2-7; D is possibly TRBD1 (6 bases). Trimming shortened V by 2 bases and J by 4 bases, and 12 bases separated the two germline ends. This CDR3 is built from 14 residues. The germline CDR1 and CDR2 sequences are SGHVS and FNYEAQ. CDR3 nucleotide sequence: TGTGCCAGCAGCTTATACGGGACACATTACGAGCAGTACTTC. Translated, it gives CASSLYGTHYEQYF.